These 5 T cell receptor beta chains came from one sample sequenced in a study of blood T cells in healthy people across ages. A sample-barcoded 5' primer and a J-beta primer mix were used in a second PCR of roughly 7 to 12 cycles. MiXCR was run by TCRdb on the 5' RACE reads, yielding one entry per CDR3 protein. This repertoire shows more than 1,400,000 distinct CDR3 sequences, around two fifths found once; its top ten account for roughly 7.9%. Sequenced input: blood. The receptor set was obtained from a woman younger than 30 in good health.

This clonotype was detected a few times. This chain connects TRBV15 to TRBJ2-3, with 10 bases aligning to TRBD2. V lost 3 bases, J lost 1 base, and 4 bases stayed unmatched. Germline loops: CDR1 LNHNV, CDR2 YYDKDF (reference sequence). The CDR3 runs 16 residues. CDR3 amino acids: CATSSTGTSGTDTQYF. CDR3 coding DNA: TGTGCCACCAGCAGTACCGGGACTAGCGGCACAGATACGCAGTATTTT.

This clonotype was counted between two and nine times. The V gene is TRBV12-3 or TRBV12-4, the J gene TRBJ2-2; D remains unclear. Trimming cost V 7 bases and J 6 bases, with 15 bases left between them. This CDR3 region has 14 residues. The CDR3 region has the DNA TGTGCCAGCACTCCCCCATGGGCGGCCGGGGAGCTGTTTTTT. Residues: CASTPPWAAGELFF.

The chain uses TRBV6-5 and TRBJ2-3; either TRBD1 or TRBD2 may supply D (7 bases each). Trimming left V 0 bases short and J 2 bases short, with 24 bases between. Per the germline V gene, CDR1 is MNHEY and CDR2 is SVGAGI. The CDR3 is made up of 20 amino acids. The CDR3 loop reads CASSYSQPVQGEGDTDTQYF. The DNA for the CDR3 is TGTGCCAGCAGTTACTCGCAACCCGTTCAGGGGGAGGGGGACACAGATACGCAGTATTTT.

The chain carries TRBV5-1 and TRBJ2-7; 7 bases fit TRBD1. With V trimmed by 1 base and J by 3 bases, 16 bases remained unmatched. Germline CDR1 is SGHRS and CDR2 is YFSETQ. This CDR3 is built from 18 residues. The CDR3 bases are TGCGCCAGCAGCTTGCGAGCCCAACTTAGGGGACAGAGCTACGAGCAGTACTTC. Its translation is CASSLRAQLRGQSYEQYF.

The chain recombines TRBV27 with TRBJ1-2, with D perhaps TRBD1 (5 bases). This CDR3 region has 16 residues. Trimming stripped 4 bases from V and 4 bases from J, with 19 bases between. Germline loops: CDR1 MNHEY, CDR2 SMNVEV (reference sequence). CDR3 sequence reads: CASSSSGGTSTYGYTF. The CDR3 nucleotides read TGTGCCAGCAGTTCATCCGGCGGGACGTCGACCTATGGCTACACCTTC.